A selection of T cell receptor beta chains follows, all from one sample in a study of blood T cell repertoires in COVID-19. Measured with immunoSEQ multiplex PCR; TCRdb has only the in-frame clones, and not every one. The table records some 200,000 clones, 84% of them present only once. The source material was peripheral blood. These receptor sequences come from an elderly woman with active or convalescent COVID-19. The CDR3 runs from the conserved cysteine through the conserved F or W. A D gene is named only where the DNA matches it firmly. Size is omitted from some rows. Given values are once, few, many or a class for expanded clones.

CASRKRLEQFF,TGTGCCAGCAGGAAAAGACTCGAGCAGTTCTTC,TRBJ2-1,NA,TRBV12-3/TRBV12-4,NA
CASSFPTDTQYF,TGCGCCAGCAGCTTTCCAACAGATACGCAGTATTTT,TRBJ2-3,NA,TRBV5-1,NA
CASSEGWRAYEQYF,TGTGCCAGCAGTGAAGGTTGGAGGGCTTACGAGCAGTACTTC,TRBJ2-7,NA,TRBV6-1,few
CASSLDRGSPSYEQYF,TGTGCCAGCAGCCTTGACAGGGGGTCCCCCTCCTACGAGCAGTACTTC,TRBJ2-7,TRBD1,TRBV3-1/TRBV3-2,NA
CASGPGEQFF,TGTGCCAGCGGCCCGGGAGAGCAGTTCTTC,TRBJ2-1,NA,TRBV28,NA
CATSDSTGGNTEAFF,TGTGCCACCAGTGATTCCACAGGTGGTAACACTGAAGCTTTCTTT,TRBJ1-1,NA,TRBV24-1,NA
CASSYQGDFGELFF,TGTGCCAGCAGTTACCAAGGGGATTTCGGGGAGCTGTTTTTT,TRBJ2-2,NA,TRBV6-5,NA
CASWAGGDEQYF,TGTGCCAGCTGGGCAGGGGGCGACGAGCAGTACTTC,TRBJ2-7,TRBD1,TRBV28,NA
CARSWMVPGAYNEQFF,TGTGCCAGAAGCTGGATGGTCCCCGGAGCCTACAATGAGCAGTTCTTC,TRBJ2-1,NA,TRBV5-3,once
CASSYPTGKGTEAFF,TGTGCCAGCAGTTACCCGACAGGGAAAGGCACTGAAGCTTTCTTT,TRBJ1-1,TRBD1,TRBV28,NA